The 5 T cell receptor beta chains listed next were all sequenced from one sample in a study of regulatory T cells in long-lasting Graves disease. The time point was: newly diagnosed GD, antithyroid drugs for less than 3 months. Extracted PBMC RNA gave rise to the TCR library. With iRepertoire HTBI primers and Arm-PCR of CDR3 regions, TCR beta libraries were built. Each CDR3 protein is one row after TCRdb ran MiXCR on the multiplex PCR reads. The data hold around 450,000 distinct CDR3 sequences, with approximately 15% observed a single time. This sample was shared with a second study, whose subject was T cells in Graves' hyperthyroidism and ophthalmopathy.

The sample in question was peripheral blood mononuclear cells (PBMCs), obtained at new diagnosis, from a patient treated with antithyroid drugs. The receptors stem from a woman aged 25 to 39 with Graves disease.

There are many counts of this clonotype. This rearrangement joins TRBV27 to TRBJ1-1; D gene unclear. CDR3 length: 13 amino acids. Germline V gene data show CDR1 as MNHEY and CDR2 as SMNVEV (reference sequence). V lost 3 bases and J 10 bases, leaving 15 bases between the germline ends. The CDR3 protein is CASSFEGSGPAFF. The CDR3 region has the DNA TGTGCCAGCAGTTTTGAGGGTTCTGGGCCAGCTTTCTTT.

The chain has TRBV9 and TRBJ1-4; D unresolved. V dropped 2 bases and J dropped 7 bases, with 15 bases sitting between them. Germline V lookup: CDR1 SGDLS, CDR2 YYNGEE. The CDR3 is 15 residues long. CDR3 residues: CASSVGRPPGEKLFF. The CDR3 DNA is TGTGCCAGCAGCGTCGGACGGCCTCCAGGTGAAAAACTGTTTTTT.

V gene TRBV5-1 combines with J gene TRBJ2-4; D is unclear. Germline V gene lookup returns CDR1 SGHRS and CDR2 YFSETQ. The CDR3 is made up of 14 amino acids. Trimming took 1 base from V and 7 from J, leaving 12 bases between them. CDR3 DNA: TGCGCCAGCAGCTTGATGAATCTACAGAACATTCAGTACTTC. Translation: CASSLMNLQNIQYF.

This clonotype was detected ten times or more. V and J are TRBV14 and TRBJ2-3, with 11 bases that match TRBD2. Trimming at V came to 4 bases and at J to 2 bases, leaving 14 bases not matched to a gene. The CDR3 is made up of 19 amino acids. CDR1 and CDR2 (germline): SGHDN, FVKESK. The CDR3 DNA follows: TGTGCCAGCAGCCCCGGGTTAGCGGGAGGGCCGAAACACACAGATACGCAGTATTTT. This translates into CASSPGLAGGPKHTDTQYF.

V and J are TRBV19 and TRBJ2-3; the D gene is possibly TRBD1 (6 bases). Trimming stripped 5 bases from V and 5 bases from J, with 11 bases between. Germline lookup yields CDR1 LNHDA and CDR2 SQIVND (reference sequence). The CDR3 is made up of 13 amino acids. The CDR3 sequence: CASSATGRDTQYF. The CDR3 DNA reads TGTGCCAGTAGTGCTACAGGGAGAGATACGCAGTATTTT. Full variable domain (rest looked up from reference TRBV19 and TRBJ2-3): DGGITQSPKYLFRKEGQNVTLSCEQNLNHDAMYWYRQDPGQGLRLIYYSQIVNDFQKGDIAEGYSVSREKKESFPLTVTSAQKNPTAFYLCASSATGRDTQYFGPGTRLTVL.